A selection of T cell receptor beta chains follows, all from one sample in a study of blood T cell repertoires in COVID-19. Profiling relied on immunoSEQ multiplex PCR, and the TCRdb table lists in-frame clones only, not all of them. The data show some 200,000 clones, 70% to 90% seen once. Sequenced: PBMCs or T cells enriched from blood (not recorded which). The receptors here all came from a woman between 35 and 50 years old with acute COVID-19. Both conserved end residues are part of each CDR3. The D gene is left open where the match is weak. Size is omitted from some rows. Given values are once, few, many or a class for expanded clones.

abundance: NA; len: 13; j_gene: TRBJ1-2; d_gene: NA; v_gene: TRBV11-2; CDR3nt: TGTGCCAGCAGCCCGGGGGTTGGCCCTGGCTACACCTTC; CDR3aa: CASSPGVGPGYTF
abundance: NA; len: 12; j_gene: TRBJ2-7; d_gene: NA; v_gene: TRBV28; CDR3nt: TGTGCCAGCGCGGACAGACCCTACGAGCAGTACTTC; CDR3aa: CASADRPYEQYF
abundance: NA; len: 12; j_gene: TRBJ2-5; d_gene: NA; v_gene: TRBV7-2; CDR3nt: TGTGCCAGCAGCCGATACGGGGAGACCCAGTACTTC; CDR3aa: CASSRYGETQYF
abundance: once; len: 16; j_gene: TRBJ2-2; d_gene: NA; v_gene: TRBV9; CDR3nt: TGTGCCAGCAGCCCGAGCGGACCCTTAACGGGGGGGGAGCTGTTTTTT; CDR3aa: CASSPSGPLTGGELFF
abundance: NA; len: 14; j_gene: TRBJ2-2; d_gene: NA; v_gene: TRBV7-9; CDR3nt: TGTGCCAGCAGCTCCTATCGGGGGATCGGGGAGCTGTTTTTT; CDR3aa: CASSSYRGIGELFF
abundance: few; len: 16; j_gene: TRBJ2-2; d_gene: NA; v_gene: TRBV9; CDR3nt: TGTGCCAGCAGCGTAGCAGCTAGCTTGAACACCGGGGAGCTGTTTTTT; CDR3aa: CASSVAASLNTGELFF
abundance: NA; len: 14; j_gene: TRBJ2-1; d_gene: NA; v_gene: TRBV28; CDR3nt: TGTGCCAGCAGTTTATCACCAGGATACAATGAGCAGTTCTTC; CDR3aa: CASSLSPGYNEQFF
abundance: once; len: 14; j_gene: TRBJ1-2; d_gene: NA; v_gene: TRBV10-3; CDR3nt: TGTGCCATCAGTGACCTCCGGGCGGGGGAGGGCTACACCTTC; CDR3aa: CAISDLRAGEGYTF
abundance: few; len: 14; j_gene: TRBJ1-2; d_gene: NA; v_gene: TRBV5-1; CDR3nt: TGCGCCAGCAGCTTGGCCCTAGGGGTCTATGGCTACACCTTC; CDR3aa: CASSLALGVYGYTF
abundance: NA; len: 12; j_gene: TRBJ2-3; d_gene: NA; v_gene: TRBV19; CDR3nt: TGTGCCAGTAGTGCCTACACAGATACGCAGTATTTT; CDR3aa: CASSAYTDTQYF
abundance: NA; len: 16; j_gene: TRBJ2-7; d_gene: TRBD2; v_gene: TRBV5-4; CDR3nt: TGTGCCAGCAGACCGGAGCTAGCGGGACATAACTACGAGCAGTACTTC; CDR3aa: CASRPELAGHNYEQYF
abundance: NA; len: 15; j_gene: TRBJ2-1; d_gene: TRBD1; v_gene: TRBV6-6; CDR3nt: TGTGCCAGCAGTTACCCGGACAGGGGGTTAAATGAGCAGTTCTTC; CDR3aa: CASSYPDRGLNEQFF
abundance: NA; len: 14; j_gene: TRBJ1-6; d_gene: NA; v_gene: TRBV7-6; CDR3nt: TGTGCCAGCAGCCGACAGGCTATGAATTCACCCCTCCACTTT; CDR3aa: CASSRQAMNSPLHF
abundance: NA; len: 19; j_gene: TRBJ1-1; d_gene: NA; v_gene: TRBV5-8; CDR3nt: TGTGCCAGCAGCCTCACATTCTCGACGTCGGGAGAGGTGAACACTGAAGCTTTCTTT; CDR3aa: CASSLTFSTSGEVNTEAFF
abundance: once; len: 15; j_gene: TRBJ1-3; d_gene: TRBD1; v_gene: TRBV6-5; CDR3nt: TGTGCCAGCGGTTACAGGGGGCTCTCTGGAAACACCATATATTTT; CDR3aa: CASGYRGLSGNTIYF
abundance: NA; len: 13; j_gene: TRBJ2-1; d_gene: NA; v_gene: TRBV19; CDR3nt: TGTGCCAGTAGTATAGGGCAGAACAATGAGCAGTTCTTC; CDR3aa: CASSIGQNNEQFF
abundance: NA; len: 11; j_gene: TRBJ1-2; d_gene: NA; v_gene: TRBV20-1; CDR3nt: TGCAGTGCTAAACAGGGCGATGGCTACACCTTC; CDR3aa: CSAKQGDGYTF
abundance: NA; len: 16; j_gene: TRBJ2-3; d_gene: TRBD2; v_gene: TRBV6-5; CDR3nt: TGTGCCAGCAGTTACTTAGCTAGCGGGGGGGGGAATACGCAGTATTTT; CDR3aa: CASSYLASGGGNTQYF
abundance: NA; len: 16; j_gene: TRBJ1-5; d_gene: TRBD1; v_gene: TRBV4-2; CDR3nt: TGTGCCAGCAGCCAAAACGCCCGACAGGGACGTCAGCCCCAGCATTTT; CDR3aa: CASSQNARQGRQPQHF
abundance: NA; len: 16; j_gene: TRBJ1-4; d_gene: TRBD1; v_gene: TRBV10-3; CDR3nt: TGTGCCATCAGTGAAGCCGGGACAGGGGGAGGTGAAAAACTGTTTTTT; CDR3aa: CAISEAGTGGGEKLFF
abundance: NA; len: 16; j_gene: TRBJ2-2; d_gene: NA; v_gene: TRBV21-1; CDR3nt: TGTGCCAGCAGCTTCGGACTGACGCCGAACACCGGGGAGCTGTTTTTT; CDR3aa: CASSFGLTPNTGELFF
abundance: NA; len: 14; j_gene: TRBJ1-2; d_gene: TRBD1; v_gene: TRBV9; CDR3nt: TGTGCCAGCAGCGGATCAGGGGGGAGGTATGGCTACACCTTC; CDR3aa: CASSGSGGRYGYTF
abundance: NA; len: 15; j_gene: TRBJ2-3; d_gene: TRBD2; v_gene: TRBV28; CDR3nt: TGTGCCAGCAGTTCGCATAGCGGGAGGGATGATACGCAGTATTTT; CDR3aa: CASSSHSGRDDTQYF
abundance: NA; len: 13; j_gene: TRBJ1-2; d_gene: NA; v_gene: TRBV2; CDR3nt: TGTGCCAGCCACCCCGACGGACAGTCTGGCTACACCTTC; CDR3aa: CASHPDGQSGYTF
abundance: NA; len: 12; j_gene: TRBJ2-7; d_gene: NA; v_gene: TRBV18; CDR3nt: TGTGCCAGCTCACCTAACAGGGTCGAGCAGTACTTC; CDR3aa: CASSPNRVEQYF
abundance: NA; len: 14; j_gene: TRBJ2-1; d_gene: NA; v_gene: TRBV7-7; CDR3nt: TGTGCTAGCAGCTTAGGGGCCTCCTACAATGAGCAGTTCTTC; CDR3aa: CASSLGASYNEQFF
abundance: NA; len: 15; j_gene: TRBJ1-2; d_gene: TRBD1; v_gene: TRBV10-3; CDR3nt: TGTGCCATCAGTGAGCCCGGGACAGGGAAGGATGGCTACACCTTC; CDR3aa: CAISEPGTGKDGYTF
abundance: NA; len: 15; j_gene: TRBJ2-3; d_gene: NA; v_gene: TRBV10-1; CDR3nt: TGCGCCAGCAGTGATTCGACCGGACTCACAGATACGCAGTATTTT; CDR3aa: CASSDSTGLTDTQYF